Listed below are T cell receptor beta chains from one sample, sequenced in a study of blood T cell repertoires in COVID-19. TCRdb's table, derived via immunoSEQ multiplex PCR, lists solely in-frame clones and lacks some. The table records some 120,000 clones, about nine tenths of them present only once. Material for sequencing was peripheral blood. These receptors were taken from a human donor with active COVID-19. The donor label of this sample is uncertain. CDR3s include the opening cysteine and the closing phenylalanine or tryptophan. The D gene is left open where the match is weak. Not every row has a clone size; where given, it reads once, few, many or a size class.

CDR3 length	clone size	D gene	V gene	J gene	CDR3 protein	CDR3 DNA
16	NA	TRBD2	TRBV4-3	TRBJ2-1	CASSQVGGGAVDEQFF	TGCGCCAGCAGCCAAGTTGGCGGGGGGGCGGTAGATGAGCAGTTCTTC
17	NA	TRBD1	TRBV11-2	TRBJ2-3	CASSLDRWDRGSDTQYF	TGTGCCAGCAGCTTAGATCGGTGGGACAGGGGTTCAGATACGCAGTATTTT
15	NA	NA	TRBV5-1	TRBJ2-7	CASSSRGTPAYEQYF	TGCGCCAGCAGCTCCAGGGGGACTCCAGCCTACGAGCAGTACTTC
13	NA	NA	TRBV10-3	TRBJ1-6	CAISSTGNSPLHF	TGTGCCATCAGTTCCACGGGAAATTCACCCCTCCACTTT
17	NA	NA	TRBV5-4	TRBJ2-1	CASSKSLFAAGLNEQFF	TGTGCCAGCAGCAAGAGTCTGTTCGCGGCGGGGCTCAATGAGCAGTTCTTC
17	NA	NA	TRBV5-1	TRBJ2-3	CASSWRRAGLDTDTQYF	TGCGCCAGCAGCTGGCGTAGGGCAGGGCTAGACACAGATACGCAGTATTTT
14	NA	TRBD1	TRBV6-4	TRBJ2-2	CASSWTGDTGELFF	TGTGCCAGCAGCTGGACAGGGGACACCGGGGAGCTGTTTTTT
24	NA	TRBD1	TRBV28	TRBJ2-7	CASSFPNRDRVVGALGYSSYEQYF	TGTGCCAGCAGTTTCCCTAACCGGGACAGGGTTGTTGGAGCTTTGGGATACTCCTCCTACGAGCAGTACTTC
14	NA	NA	TRBV19	TRBJ1-1	CASSIGGAGTEAFF	TGTGCCAGTAGTATTGGGGGGGCCGGGACTGAAGCTTTCTTT
12	NA	NA	TRBV28	TRBJ1-1	CASSLAVTEAFF	TGTGCCAGCAGTTTGGCTGTAACTGAAGCTTTCTTT
14	once	TRBD1	TRBV27	TRBJ1-6	CAVARQGNNSPLHF	TGTGCCGTCGCGAGACAGGGCAATAATTCACCCCTCCACTTT
14	NA	NA	TRBV7-9	TRBJ2-7	CASSLGMDRYEQYF	TGTGCCAGCAGCTTAGGGATGGACAGATACGAGCAGTACTTC
16	NA	TRBD1	TRBV5-1	TRBJ1-4	CASSQGTGGAGEKLFF	TGCGCCAGCAGCCAGGGGACAGGGGGCGCGGGAGAAAAACTGTTTTTT
13	NA	NA	TRBV9	TRBJ2-7	CASSVVAGSEQYF	TGTGCCAGCAGCGTAGTGGCAGGGTCCGAGCAGTACTTC
15	NA	NA	TRBV3-1/TRBV3-2	TRBJ2-1	CASSTQGWGLNEQFF	TGTGCCAGCAGCACACAGGGTTGGGGTTTGAATGAGCAGTTCTTC
14	NA	NA	TRBV7-9	TRBJ1-3	CASSLEGTRGTIYF	TGTGCCAGCAGCTTAGAGGGCACCCGGGGCACCATATATTTT
17	NA	TRBD2	TRBV7-6	TRBJ2-1	CASSFFSGRRGGNEQFF	TGTGCCAGCAGCTTTTTTTCTGGGCGGCGGGGGGGCAATGAGCAGTTCTTC
11	NA	NA	TRBV4-2	TRBJ2-5	CASSQGSDWYF	TGTGCCAGCAGCCAAGGATCCGACTGGTACTTC
16	NA	TRBD1	TRBV4-3	TRBJ2-2	CASSQGQGAFTGELFF	TGCGCCAGCAGCCAAGGACAGGGGGCTTTCACCGGGGAGCTGTTTTTT
18	NA	TRBD2	TRBV5-6	TRBJ2-3	CASSRPGLAGGPGDTQYF	TGTGCCAGCAGCCGCCCGGGACTAGCGGGGGGGCCAGGAGATACGCAGTATTTT
11	NA	NA	TRBV19	TRBJ2-5	CASSIAGLTNF	TGTGCCAGTAGTATAGCGGGACTTACAAACTTC
13	NA	TRBD1	TRBV2	TRBJ2-7	CASRGTGSYEQYF	TGTGCCAGCAGGGGGACAGGGTCCTACGAGCAGTACTTC
19	few	NA	TRBV3-1/TRBV3-2	TRBJ1-6	CASSQDGPSTVAYNSPLHF	TGTGCCAGCAGCCAAGATGGCCCTTCGACAGTAGCCTATAATTCACCCCTCCACTTT
13	NA	TRBD1	TRBV7-7	TRBJ2-7	CASSGGQEGEQYF	TGTGCTAGCAGCGGAGGACAGGAAGGCGAGCAGTACTTC
15	once	TRBD2	TRBV7-2	TRBJ2-1	CASNRVGGAYNEQFF	TGTGCCAGCAACCGTGTCGGGGGGGCGTACAATGAGCAGTTCTTC
19	NA	NA	TRBV7-9	TRBJ1-6	CASSNAGGLRDGYNSPLHF	TGTGCCAGCAGCAACGCGGGGGGGTTGAGGGACGGCTATAATTCACCCCTCCACTTT
13	NA	NA	TRBV25-1	TRBJ2-2	CASRGLDTGELFF	TGTGCCAGCAGGGGGCTTGACACCGGGGAGCTGTTTTTT
15	NA	TRBD2	TRBV5-1	TRBJ2-3	CASSPSGGALDTQYF	TGCGCCAGCAGCCCTAGCGGGGGGGCCTTAGATACGCAGTATTTT
13	few	NA	TRBV30	TRBJ1-5	CAWSVYSNQPQHF	TGTGCCTGGAGTGTTTATAGCAATCAGCCCCAGCATTTT
15	NA	TRBD2	TRBV30	TRBJ2-3	CAWSIGGASTDTQYF	TGTGCCTGGAGCATCGGGGGGGCAAGCACAGATACGCAGTATTTT
16	NA	TRBD2	TRBV7-9	TRBJ2-1	CASSLYLAGGPDEQFF	TGTGCCAGCAGCTTGTATCTAGCGGGGGGGCCGGATGAGCAGTTCTTC
13	NA	NA	TRBV1	TRBJ1-1	CTSSRTGGTEAFF	TGCACCAGCTCCCGAACAGGGGGCACTGAAGCTTTCTTT
17	NA	TRBD2	TRBV9	TRBJ2-1	CASSAGLAGGSYNEQFF	TGTGCCAGCAGCGCGGGACTAGCGGGGGGCTCCTACAATGAGCAGTTCTTC
14	NA	TRBD1	TRBV27	TRBJ1-5	CASSLQGLNQPQHF	TGTGCCAGCAGCCTACAGGGGTTAAATCAGCCCCAGCATTTT
12	once	NA	TRBV30	TRBJ1-1	CAWVNTGTKAFF	TGTGCCTGGGTTAACACCGGGACAAAAGCTTTCTTT
13	NA	NA	TRBV3-1/TRBV3-2	TRBJ2-7	CASSQMEGSEQYF	TGTGCCAGCAGCCAAATGGAGGGGAGCGAGCAGTACTTC
15	NA	NA	TRBV4-2	TRBJ2-1	CASSQDLLAYNEQFF	TGTGCCAGCAGCCAAGATCTCCTAGCATACAATGAGCAGTTCTTC
17	once	TRBD2	TRBV27	TRBJ2-1	CASRQQRVAGGPGEQFF	TGTGCCAGCAGGCAACAAAGGGTAGCGGGGGGGCCGGGTGAGCAGTTCTTC
11	NA	NA	TRBV20-1	TRBJ2-3	CSARGGDTQYF	TGCAGTGCTAGAGGCGGCGATACGCAGTATTTT
16	NA	NA	TRBV19	TRBJ2-7	CASSRSGRALDYEQYF	TGTGCCAGTAGTAGGTCGGGCAGGGCGTTGGACTACGAGCAGTACTTC
14	few	TRBD1	TRBV5-8	TRBJ1-6	CASSPTGESSPLHF	TGTGCCAGCAGCCCAACAGGGGAGAGTTCACCCCTCCACTTT
15	NA	TRBD1	TRBV6-6	TRBJ1-5	CASSYVRGDDQPQHF	TGTGCCAGCAGTTATGTCAGGGGGGATGATCAGCCCCAGCATTTT
20	NA	TRBD2	TRBV9	TRBJ2-3	CASSVDGAGGGIPSTDTQYF	TGTGCCAGCAGCGTAGATGGGGCTGGCGGGGGGATACCTAGCACAGATACGCAGTATTTT
12	few	TRBD1	TRBV7-8	TRBJ1-1	CASSPYRGGAFF	TGTGCCAGCAGCCCCTACAGGGGGGGAGCTTTCTTT
16	NA	TRBD2	TRBV7-2	TRBJ2-3	CASSTRLAGGRDTQYF	TGTGCCAGCAGCACTCGGCTAGCGGGGGGGCGTGATACGCAGTATTTT
17	NA	TRBD2	TRBV3-1/TRBV3-2	TRBJ2-1	CASSPWARGDTYNEQFF	TGTGCCAGCAGCCCATGGGCCCGGGGGGATACCTACAATGAGCAGTTCTTC
14	NA	NA	TRBV28	TRBJ2-1	CASSHQFRPSEQFF	TGTGCCAGCAGCCATCAATTCCGGCCTAGTGAGCAGTTCTTC
16	NA	NA	TRBV21-1	TRBJ2-5	CASSKGSSGGQETQYF	TGTGCCAGCAGCAAAGGTTCTAGCGGGGGCCAAGAGACCCAGTACTTC
18	few	NA	TRBV28	TRBJ2-6	CASWGVQAGNSGANVLTF	TGTGCCAGCTGGGGGGTACAGGCAGGAAACTCTGGGGCCAACGTCCTGACTTTC
15	NA	TRBD1	TRBV7-8	TRBJ1-1	CASSLGDRGSTEAFF	TGTGCCAGCAGCTTAGGAGACAGGGGGAGCACTGAAGCTTTCTTT
15	NA	TRBD1	TRBV28	TRBJ1-4	CASSGDRGYNEKLFF	TGTGCCAGCAGTGGGGACAGGGGTTATAATGAAAAACTGTTTTTT
14	NA	NA	TRBV19	TRBJ2-2	CASSMRLVTGELFF	TGTGCCAGTAGTATGAGGTTGGTCACCGGGGAGCTGTTTTTT
14	NA	NA	TRBV7-2	TRBJ2-7	CASSRQQGSYEQYF	TGTGCCAGCAGCCGCCAACAGGGCTCCTACGAGCAGTACTTC
14	NA	NA	TRBV4-3	TRBJ1-2	CASSQVVDNNGYTF	TGCGCCAGCAGCCAAGTGGTCGACAATAATGGCTACACCTTC
14	NA	NA	TRBV2	TRBJ1-6	CASSRDTPNSPLHF	TGTGCCAGCAGCCGGGACACACCAAATTCACCCCTCCACTTT